The TCR beta chain under discussion was sequenced for a study of tumor and adjacent non-tumor tissue in lung cancer (dated by TCRdb to 2016 to 2019). About the full investigation: By cancer type, the cohort comprised 11 to 12 adenocarcinoma patients, a couple of squamous cell carcinoma patients and 1 small cell lung cancer patient. Among the roughly 15 patients, ages ranged from about 30 to 85 years, approximately 10 were men and 5 were women, and disease was TNM stage I to III. A total of roughly 130,000,000 productive TCRbeta reads were generated by sequencing, corresponding to an average of about 4.2 million reads per sample. The study compared bulk TCRbeta repertoires from lung tumor tissue and matched distant non-tumor lung tissue of more than 12 lung cancer patients. TCRbeta CDR3 sequencing was performed on a few dozen paired specimens, with one tumor sample and one normal lung sample collected per patient. Results and caveats for the whole study, not just this receptor: TCR diversity (inverse Simpson) was significantly higher in tumor than in normal lung tissue (around 450 vs 160, P = 0.0075, Mann-Whitney U test). Only roughly 16 patients were in the cohort, and the authors stated that larger samples and more detailed clinical data are needed. The top 100 clones made up a significantly larger cumulative share of the repertoire in normal lung than in tumor tissue. Neither the sequencing platform nor unique molecular identifiers are named or mentioned anywhere in the methods. Peripheral blood was not sequenced, so blood TCRbeta repertoires in these lung cancer patients were not examined. Significantly higher TCR diversity was found in younger patients, and higher tumor TCR diversity was associated with shorter overall and disease-free survival.

The receptor library was made with multiplex PCR. Sequenced using an Illumina HiSeq 2500. Following protocols modified from ARM-PCR, the researchers constructed TCRbeta libraries through three rounds of nested PCR with primers (Table S4). Before sequencing, PCR products of 200-500 bp were excised from the gel and purified with the QIAquick gel extraction kit. Concerning the study's data processing: Reads were cleaned with Trimmomatic, merged with FLASH into complete CDR3 sequences, and assigned to V(D)J germline segments with MiTCR. Clonal diversity was computed as the inverse Simpson's index with VDJtools. Productive reads were defined as in-frame sequences without a premature stop codon. TCRdb handled the public reads itself, with Q25 trimming in fastp and clone calling in MiXCR, and kept productive beta chains. Entries that share a CDR3 protein sequence are merged under the most common genes and DNA. The V and J calls and clone size come from TCRdb's table, not from the authors' own analysis. Within this sample are some 99,000 distinct CDR3 sequences, with 75% of them counted one time only. Under 45% of the sample comes from the top ten.

V is reduced by 5 bases and J by 6 bases, leaving a spacing of 16 bases between them. From cysteine to phenylalanine, the CDR3 is 15 amino acids long. Left in the record is the CDR3 DNA by itself, 45 bases read in frame from the first base. The germline V gene yields SGHAT for CDR1 and FQNNGV for CDR2. A note on this clonotype: It has no known antigen specificity. The input lacks base qualities; no much larger clone sits a single base away.

RNA was isolated from bulk unsorted tissue, and RNA quality was assessed with a NanoDrop ND-1000 and an Agilent 2100. The donors were newly diagnosed lung cancer patients admitted for thoracic surgery in China from August to November 2014 who had not received prior chemotherapy. Anyone who had undergone radiotherapy or chemotherapy before, or who had another cancer at the same time, was left out of the study. Surgical tissue pieces of roughly 1-2.2 cm3 were preserved in RNAlater solution and stored at -80 °C until use. The chain is made from TRBV11-2 and TRBJ2-2, with no confidently assigned D gene. Sequencing was performed on lung tumor tissue. This clonotype was sampled from a woman in her fifties or sixties with non-small cell lung cancer. This receptor carries the CDR3 CASSPVGLVSGELFF. The sequenced DNA is TGTGCCAGCAGCCCGGTGGGCCTGGTCTCCGGGGAGCTGTTTTTT.